Below are 20 T cell receptor beta chains sequenced from a single sample in a study of regulatory T cells in long-lasting Graves disease. In building TCR beta libraries, iRepertoire HTBI primers were used together with Arm-PCR of CDR3 regions. TCRdb reprocessed the multiplex PCR reads with MiXCR, giving one entry per CDR3 protein. The data hold fewer than 350,000 distinct CDR3 sequences, with under 20% observed a single time. This sample's time point: newly diagnosed GD, antithyroid drugs for less than 3 months. Following extraction of RNA from PBMCs, that RNA was used to make the TCR library. The sequencing used peripheral blood mononuclear cells (PBMCs), collected at new diagnosis, from a patient treated with antithyroid drugs. Receptor source: a female donor with Graves disease.

At least ten counts were recorded for this clonotype. The rearrangement uses TRBV28 and TRBJ1-5; the D is unclear. Germline lookup yields CDR1 MDHEN and CDR2 SYDVKM. Trimming took 3 bases from V and 7 from J, leaving 16 bases between them. The CDR3 is 15 residues long. CDR3 nucleotide sequence: TGTGCCAGCAGTTTGGGCCCACCCTTCTGGCAGCCCCAGCATTTT. Translation: CASSLGPPFWQPQHF.

This clonotype has ten or more counts. The chain employs TRBV12-3 or TRBV12-4 and TRBJ2-7; 7 positions match TRBD2. V dropped 4 bases and J dropped 2; count of bases not matched to a gene: 11. The length of the CDR3 is 16 residues. Here the CDR3 reads CASSSSTSQPAYEQYF. DNA of the CDR3: TGTGCCAGCAGTTCCTCGACTAGCCAACCAGCCTACGAGCAGTACTTC.

This clonotype was detected a few times. With only one base between it and a far larger clone, this is likely a read error. The DNA of the CDR3 is TGTGCCAGCAGTGAACATGAAAAACTGTTTTTT. As protein: CASSEHEKLFF. This chain links TRBV25-1 with TRBJ1-4; D is undetermined. V lost 2 bases and J lost 6, with 1 base in between. The CDR3 is made up of 11 amino acids. CDR1 is MGHDK, CDR2 SYGVNS, per germline.

The J gene is TRBJ2-5, the V gene TRBV3-1; TRBD2 is a possible D gene (6 bases). The CDR3 totals 16 residues. V was cut by 5 bases and J by 2 bases, with 18 bases left in between. Germline CDR1 is LGHDT and CDR2 is YNNKEL (reference sequence). CDR3 in amino acids: CASSLIPRRGQETQYF. The CDR3 coding sequence is TGTGCCAGCAGCTTGATCCCCCGGCGGGGTCAAGAGACCCAGTACTTC.

This clonotype was observed many times. The rearrangement uses TRBV7-9 and TRBJ1-1; tentative D call: TRBD1 (6 bases). The CDR3 is made up of 15 amino acids. V lost 1 base, J lost 3 bases, and 12 bases lay in between. The germline gives CDR1 SEHNR, CDR2 FQNEAQ (reference sequence). CDR3: CASSLGRGAYTEAFF. In DNA form, the CDR3 reads TGTGCCAGCAGCTTAGGGCGGGGGGCGTACACTGAAGCTTTCTTT.

J is TRBJ1-2 and V is TRBV9; the D is unclear. The CDR3 is 13 residues long. V was trimmed by 3 bases and J by 6 bases, leaving 12 bases between them. CDR1 is SGDLS and CDR2 is YYNGEE in the germline V gene. The CDR3 protein is CASSARATHGYTF. The CDR3 DNA reads as TGTGCCAGCAGCGCCCGGGCCACACATGGCTACACCTTC.

This clonotype has ten or more counts. The chain joins TRBV12-3 or TRBV12-4 to TRBJ2-7, with D maybe TRBD1 (6 bases). Trimming pared 6 bases from V and 5 bases from J, leaving 14 bases between. CDR3 size: 13 residues. The CDR3 here is CASSGDNRDEQYF. The CDR3 nucleotides read TGTGCCAGCAGCGGGGACAATCGGGACGAGCAGTACTTC.

This clonotype was counted ten times or more. The V call is TRBV29-1, the J call TRBJ1-2; D uncertain. The CDR3 covers 12 residues. The germline V gene encodes CDR1 SQVTM and CDR2 ANQGSEA. V lost 4 bases, J lost 9 bases, and 15 bases lay in between. CDR3 DNA sequence: TGCAGCGTTGCAGGACGGCCGAGAAGCTACACCTTC. Translating it yields CSVAGRPRSYTF. The full variable domain, in which reference TRBV29-1 and TRBJ1-2 provide the parts outside the CDR3, is SAVISQKPSRDICQRGTSLTIQCQVDSQVTMMFWYRQQPGQSLTLIATANQGSEATYESGFVIDKFPISRPNLTFSTLTVSNMSPEDSSIYLCSVAGRPRSYTFGSGTRLTVV.

This clonotype was seen many times. The CDR3, as DNA: TGTGCCAGCGCCAGGACCGATACCTACGAGCAGTACTTC. As protein: CASARTDTYEQYF. This chain joins TRBV27 and TRBJ2-7; D unclear. Trimming removed 8 bases from V and 2 bases from J, with 13 bases in between. CDR3 length equals 13 residues. From germline, CDR1 is MNHEY and CDR2 SMNVEV (reference sequence).

A remark on this clonotype: A much larger clone differs by one base, so this may be a read error. V usage is TRBV27 and J usage is TRBJ1-3, with no clear D. The CDR3 is made up of 16 amino acids. From germline, CDR1 is MNHEY and CDR2 SMNVEV (reference sequence). The CDR3 DNA reads as TGTGCCAGCAGTTTAAACTACGGCCACTCTGGAGACACCATATATTTT. It encodes CASSLNYGHSGDTIYF.

At least ten counts were recorded for this clonotype. The rearrangement links TRBV12-3 or TRBV12-4 to TRBJ1-2; tentatively, D is TRBD1 (5 bases). The CDR3 loop spans 12 amino acids. V lost 8 bases and J 2 bases, leaving 9 bases between the germline ends. The CDR3 nucleotides are TGTGCCAGCGCCCAGGGAAACTATGGCTACACCTTC. Translation: CASAQGNYGYTF.

The sample holds many counts of this clonotype. The chain joins TRBV6-1 to TRBJ2-7; D is perhaps TRBD2 (6 bases). The length of the CDR3 is 13 residues. The germline gives CDR1 MNHNS, CDR2 SASEGT. V was cut by 6 bases and J by 1 base, with 10 bases left in between. The CDR3 nucleotides read TGTGCCAGCAGCTGGGCGGGGTCCTACGAGCAGTACTTC. Amino acids: CASSWAGSYEQYF.

There are many counts of this clonotype. This chain links TRBV11-3 with TRBJ1-5; maybe TRBD1 (5 bases). The CDR3 totals 13 residues. V was pared by 5 bases and J by 7 bases, with 12 bases between. CDR1 and CDR2 from the germline V gene are SGHNT and YENEEA. CDR3 sequence (DNA): TGTGCCAGCAGCCCAGGGTCCGGGCAGCCCCAGCATTTT. It is translated as CASSPGSGQPQHF.

This clonotype has ten or more counts. The rearrangement links TRBV28 to TRBJ2-2; D is undetermined. Trimming took off 2 bases at V and 4 bases at J, with 11 bases between the two ends. Germline CDR1 MDHEN, CDR2 SYDVKM. This CDR3 has 15 residues. DNA for the CDR3: TGTGCCAGCAGTTTAGCTGTAGAGACCACCGGGGAGCTGTTTTTT. Amino acids: CASSLAVETTGELFF.

The V call is TRBV10-3, the J call TRBJ2-1; tentatively, D is TRBD2 (5 bases). The CDR3 runs to 14 residues. CDR1 and CDR2 from the germline V gene are ENHRY and SYGVKD. V shed 9 bases and J shed 5 bases, with 17 bases lying between them. The CDR3 sequence is CAIATKTKDNEQFF. CDR3 DNA sequence: TGTGCCATAGCGACTAAGACTAAGGACAATGAGCAGTTCTTC.

Note on this clonotype: This is likely an artifact of a read error, given a far larger clone one base away. V usage is TRBV28 and J usage is TRBJ2-3; 9 bases agree with TRBD1. The J call is doubtful: the DNA matches TRBJ2-1 better. Germline V gene lookup returns CDR1 MDHEN and CDR2 SYDVKM. This CDR3 is 15 amino acids long. The CDR3: CASRTPGQGTHEQFF. CDR3 nucleotides: TGTGCCAGCAGAACACCGGGACAGGGTACCCACGAGCAGTTCTTC.

V and J are TRBV6-2 or TRBV6-3 and TRBJ2-2; D is ambiguous. V shed 6 bases and J shed 4 bases, with 15 bases lying between them. The CDR3 consists of 15 residues. In germline, CDR1 is MNHEY, CDR2 SVGEGT. The CDR3 here is CASSPRIIGTGELFF. The CDR3, as DNA: TGTGCCAGCAGCCCACGCATTATCGGCACCGGGGAGCTGTTTTTT.

There are a few counts of this clonotype. A much larger clone lies one base from this, so it may be a read error. The chain links TRBV7-9 to TRBJ2-7, with D possibly matching TRBD1 (6 bases). Germline CDR1 is SEHNR and CDR2 is FQNEAQ (reference sequence). The length of the CDR3 is 16 residues. The CDR3 loop is CGSSQEIPDRHYEQYF. The CDR3 nucleotides are TGTGGCAGCAGCCAAGAAATACCAGACAGGCACTACGAGCAGTACTTC.

J is TRBJ1-5 and V is TRBV12-3 or TRBV12-4; 10 bases are shared with TRBD1. This CDR3 has 17 amino acids. J was trimmed by 5 bases and V by 4 bases; bases with no gene match: 11. The CDR3 protein is CASSSTLTGGFDQPQHF. CDR3 nucleotides: TGTGCCAGCAGTTCCACACTGACAGGGGGCTTTGATCAGCCCCAGCATTTT.

This clonotype was picked up many times. The V call is TRBV28, the J call TRBJ2-1; 8 bases are shared with TRBD2. The CDR3 is made up of 15 amino acids. The junction had 6 bases not matched to a gene; V was cut back by 4 bases and J by 4 bases. The germline V gene has CDR1 MDHEN and CDR2 SYDVKM. In DNA form, the CDR3 reads TGTGCCAGCAGTTCGCCGGGACTAGAGTACAATGAGCAGTTCTTC. Amino acid sequence: CASSSPGLEYNEQFF.